This is a list of T cell receptor beta chains from one sample in a study of shared clonotypes between healthy human individuals. This table comes from immunoSEQ multiplex PCR, and its TCRdb copy is limited to in-frame clones, with some not included. The repertoire holds about 92,000 clones, with approximately 63% as singletons. Specimen: memory CD8+ T cells sorted from blood. These receptors all stem from a man aged 30 to 45 in good health. Each CDR3 is given with its conserved first and last residue. The order of the fields is CDR3 DNA, CDR3 protein, J gene, D gene, clone size, V gene. The D gene is left open where the match is weak. Clone sizes are given selectively: once, few, many, or a class where the clone is expanded.

TGTGCCAGCAGCTTAAAACCGGACAGGGGGCGACAAGAGACCCAGTACTTC CASSLKPDRGRQETQYF TRBJ2-5 TRBD1 . TRBV7-9
TGTGCCAGCAGTTCATTAGCGGGAGCCCAATCTTACGAGCAGTACTTC CASSSLAGAQSYEQYF TRBJ2-7 TRBD2 . TRBV28
TGCGCCAGCAGCCAACACGGGGACAGGGAAAACACCGGGGAGCTGTTTTTT CASSQHGDRENTGELFF TRBJ2-2 TRBD1 . TRBV4-3
TGCGCCAGCAGCTCGGAGGCTAGCGAAGACGGGGAGCTGTTTTTT CASSSEASEDGELFF TRBJ2-2 . once TRBV5-1
TGTGCCAGTAGCCAAAGAACTAGGGTCTCCTACAATGAGCAGTTCTTC CASSQRTRVSYNEQFF TRBJ2-1 . . TRBV19
TGTGCCAGCAGTACGACAGGGTCGGTTAAGGATACGCAGTATTTT CASSTTGSVKDTQYF TRBJ2-3 TRBD1 few TRBV2
TGTGCCAGCAGCGTAGATAGCGGGAGCTTCCAATACGAGCAGTACTTC CASSVDSGSFQYEQYF TRBJ2-7 TRBD2 few TRBV9
TGCGCCAGCCGGCCAAGTTTGCAAACTGAAGCTTTCTTT CASRPSLQTEAFF TRBJ1-1 . . TRBV10-1
TGTGCCAGCAGTGCCCGGGACAGGGGCTACACCGGGGAGCTGTTTTTT CASSARDRGYTGELFF TRBJ2-2 TRBD1 . TRBV25-1
TGTGCCAGTAGGCCGGGACAGGGCCTACCCGGGGAGCTGTTTTTT CASRPGQGLPGELFF TRBJ2-2 TRBD1 . TRBV19
TGCAGCGTTGAAGATGGACAGGGGTTCCGGGAGACCCAGTACTTC CSVEDGQGFRETQYF TRBJ2-5 TRBD1 . TRBV29-1
TGTGCCACCCCGGACAGGTTAGAGGACGAGCAGTACTTC CATPDRLEDEQYF TRBJ2-7 TRBD1 . TRBV19
TGTGCCAGTAGTCCGACCAACCACGAGCAGTACTTC CASSPTNHEQYF TRBJ2-7 . . TRBV19
TGTGCCAGCAGCCCATCATCGGGATTAGGAACTAGCCTTAACGAGCAGTACTTC CASSPSSGLGTSLNEQYF TRBJ2-7 . few TRBV28
TGTGCCTGGAGTGTTGGTGAGCAGTTCTTC CAWSVGEQFF TRBJ2-1 . . TRBV30
TGTGCCAGCTCCTGGACAGCTCGTAGCAATCAGCCCCAGCATTTT CASSWTARSNQPQHF TRBJ1-5 . many TRBV19
TGTGCCAGCAGTGAATCCCCTCGCGGACAGGGGATCTCCTACGAGCAGTACTTC CASSESPRGQGISYEQYF TRBJ2-7 TRBD1 . TRBV25-1